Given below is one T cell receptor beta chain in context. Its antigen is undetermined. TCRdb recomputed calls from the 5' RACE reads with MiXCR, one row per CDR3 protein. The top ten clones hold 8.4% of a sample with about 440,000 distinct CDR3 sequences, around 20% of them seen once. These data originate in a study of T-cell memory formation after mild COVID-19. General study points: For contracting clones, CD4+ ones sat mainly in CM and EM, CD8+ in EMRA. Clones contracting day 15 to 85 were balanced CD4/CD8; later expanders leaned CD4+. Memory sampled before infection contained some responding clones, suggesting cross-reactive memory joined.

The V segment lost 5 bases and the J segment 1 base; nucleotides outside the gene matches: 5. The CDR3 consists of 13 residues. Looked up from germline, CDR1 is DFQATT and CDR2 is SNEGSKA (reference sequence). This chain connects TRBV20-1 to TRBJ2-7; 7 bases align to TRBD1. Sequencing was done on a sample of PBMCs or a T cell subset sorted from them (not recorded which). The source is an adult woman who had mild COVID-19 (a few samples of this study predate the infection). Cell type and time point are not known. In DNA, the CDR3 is TGCAGTGCTGAACAGGGGCTATCCTACGAGCAGTACTTC. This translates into CSAEQGLSYEQYF.